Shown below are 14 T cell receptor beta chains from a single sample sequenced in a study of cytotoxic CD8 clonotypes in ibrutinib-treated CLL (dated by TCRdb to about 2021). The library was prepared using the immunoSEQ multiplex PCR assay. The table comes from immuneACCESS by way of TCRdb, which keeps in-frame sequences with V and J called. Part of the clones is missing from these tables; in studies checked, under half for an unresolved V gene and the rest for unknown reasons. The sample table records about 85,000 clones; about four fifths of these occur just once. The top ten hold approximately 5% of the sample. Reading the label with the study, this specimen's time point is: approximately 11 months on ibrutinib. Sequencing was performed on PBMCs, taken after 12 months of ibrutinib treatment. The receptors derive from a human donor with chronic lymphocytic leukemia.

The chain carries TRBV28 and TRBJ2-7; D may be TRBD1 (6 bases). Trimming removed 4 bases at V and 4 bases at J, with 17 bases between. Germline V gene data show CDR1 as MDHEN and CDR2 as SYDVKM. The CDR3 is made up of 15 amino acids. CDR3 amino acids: CASSSFGRGVYEQYF. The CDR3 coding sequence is TGTGCCAGCAGTTCCTTCGGCAGGGGTGTATACGAGCAGTACTTC. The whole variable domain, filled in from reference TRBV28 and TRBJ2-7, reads DVKVTQSSRYLVKRTGEKVFLECVQDMDHENMFWYRQDPGLGLRLIYFSYDVKMKEKGDIPEGYSVSREKKERFSLILESASTNQTSMYLCASSSFGRGVYEQYFGPGTRLTVT.

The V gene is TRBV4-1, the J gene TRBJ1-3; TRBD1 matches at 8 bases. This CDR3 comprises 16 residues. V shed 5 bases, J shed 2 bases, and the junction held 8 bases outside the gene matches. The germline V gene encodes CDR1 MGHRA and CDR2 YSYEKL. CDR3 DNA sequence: TGCGCCAGCAGCACCAAGGACAGGGTGGCTGGAAACACCATATATTTT. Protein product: CASSTKDRVAGNTIYF.

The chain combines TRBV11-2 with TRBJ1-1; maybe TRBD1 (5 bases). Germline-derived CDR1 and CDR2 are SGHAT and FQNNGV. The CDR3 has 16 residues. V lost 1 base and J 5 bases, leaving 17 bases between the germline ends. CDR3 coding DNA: TGTGCCAGCAGCTTAGGTCGCCCAGGGTCGGGGACTGAAGCTTTCTTT. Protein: CASSLGRPGSGTEAFF.

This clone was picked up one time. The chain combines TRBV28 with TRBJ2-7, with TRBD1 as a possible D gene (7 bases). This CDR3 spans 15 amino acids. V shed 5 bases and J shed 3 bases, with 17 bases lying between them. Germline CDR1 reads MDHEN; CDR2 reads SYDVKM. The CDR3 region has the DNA TGTGCCAGCAGTGGGACAGCGGAGGGAATCTACGAGCAGTACTTC. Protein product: CASSGTAEGIYEQYF.

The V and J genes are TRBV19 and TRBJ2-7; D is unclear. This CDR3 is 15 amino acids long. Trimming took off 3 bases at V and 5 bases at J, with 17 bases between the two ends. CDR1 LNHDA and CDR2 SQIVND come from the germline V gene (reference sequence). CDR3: CASSIRVSPSDEQYF. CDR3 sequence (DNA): TGTGCCAGTAGTATTCGGGTGTCACCCTCGGACGAGCAGTACTTC.

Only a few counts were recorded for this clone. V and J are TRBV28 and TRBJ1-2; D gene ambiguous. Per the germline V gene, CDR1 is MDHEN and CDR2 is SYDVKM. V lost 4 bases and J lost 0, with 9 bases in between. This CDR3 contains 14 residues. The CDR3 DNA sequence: TGTGCCAGCAGTTCCGGGCTCCCTAACTATGGCTACACCTTC. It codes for CASSSGLPNYGYTF.

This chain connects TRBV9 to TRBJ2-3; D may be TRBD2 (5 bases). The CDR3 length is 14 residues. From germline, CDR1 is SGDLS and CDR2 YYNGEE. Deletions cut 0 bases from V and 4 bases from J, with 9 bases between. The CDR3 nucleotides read TGTGCCAGCAGCGTAGCCCCCGGGGCAGATACGCAGTATTTT. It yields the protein CASSVAPGADTQYF.

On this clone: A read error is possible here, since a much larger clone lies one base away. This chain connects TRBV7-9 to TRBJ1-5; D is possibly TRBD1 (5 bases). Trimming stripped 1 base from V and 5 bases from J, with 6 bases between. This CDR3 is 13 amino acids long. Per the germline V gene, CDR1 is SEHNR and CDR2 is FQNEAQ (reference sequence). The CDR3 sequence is CASSLGGYQPQHF. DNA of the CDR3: TGTGCCAGCAGCTTAGGGGGGTATCAGCCCCAGCATTTT.

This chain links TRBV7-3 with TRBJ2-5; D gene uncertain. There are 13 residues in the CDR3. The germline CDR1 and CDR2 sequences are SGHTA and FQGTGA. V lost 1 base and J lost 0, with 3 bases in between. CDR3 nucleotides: TGTGCCAGCAGCTTAAGCTACCAAGAGACCCAGTACTTC. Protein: CASSLSYQETQYF.

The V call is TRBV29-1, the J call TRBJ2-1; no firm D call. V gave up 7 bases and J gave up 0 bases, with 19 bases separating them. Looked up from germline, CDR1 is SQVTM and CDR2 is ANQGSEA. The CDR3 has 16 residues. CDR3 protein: CSAWTHILLSYNEQFF. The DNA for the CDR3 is TGCAGCGCCTGGACCCACATTCTACTCTCCTACAATGAGCAGTTCTTC.

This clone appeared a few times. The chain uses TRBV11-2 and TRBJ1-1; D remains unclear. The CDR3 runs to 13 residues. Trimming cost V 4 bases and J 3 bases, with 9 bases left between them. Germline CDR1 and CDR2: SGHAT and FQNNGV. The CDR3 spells CASSSQVDTEAFF. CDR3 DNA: TGTGCCAGCAGCTCCCAGGTAGACACTGAAGCTTTCTTT. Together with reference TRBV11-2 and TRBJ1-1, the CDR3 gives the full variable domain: EAGVAQSPRYKIIEKRQSVAFWCNPISGHATLYWYQQILGQGPKLLIQFQNNGVVDDSQLPKDRFSAERLKGVDSTLKIQPAKLEDSAVYLCASSSQVDTEAFFGQGTRLTVV.

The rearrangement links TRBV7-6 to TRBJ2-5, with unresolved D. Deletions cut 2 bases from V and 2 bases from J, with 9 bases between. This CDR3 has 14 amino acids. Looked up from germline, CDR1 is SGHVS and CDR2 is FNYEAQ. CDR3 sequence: CASSLFGPQETQYF. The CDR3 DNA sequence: TGTGCCAGCAGCTTATTCGGACCGCAAGAGACCCAGTACTTC.

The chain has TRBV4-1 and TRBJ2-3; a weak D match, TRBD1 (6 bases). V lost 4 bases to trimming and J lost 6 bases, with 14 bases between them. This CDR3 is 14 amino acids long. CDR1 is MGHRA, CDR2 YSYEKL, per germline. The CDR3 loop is CASSPEQGSDTQYF. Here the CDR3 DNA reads TGCGCCAGCAGCCCCGAGCAGGGGTCGGATACGCAGTATTTT.

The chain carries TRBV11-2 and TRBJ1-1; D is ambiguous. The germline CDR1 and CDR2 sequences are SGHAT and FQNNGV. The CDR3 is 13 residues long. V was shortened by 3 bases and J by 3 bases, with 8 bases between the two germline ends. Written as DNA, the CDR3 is TGTGCCAGCAGCTTTGGGAGGGACACTGAAGCTTTCTTT. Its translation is CASSFGRDTEAFF.